These 29 T cell receptor beta chains were sequenced from one sample in a study of T cell responses to AZD1222 COVID-19 vaccine. Generated by immunoSEQ multiplex PCR, the TCRdb table keeps only in-frame clones and is missing some. The table includes 120,000 or so clones, roughly 92% detected once. The material was peripheral blood, obtained on day 0 of AZD1222 vaccination. The source is an adult in good health.

The chain recombines TRBV6-6 with TRBJ1-3; D perhaps matches TRBD1 (6 bases). With 6 bases removed from V and 4 bases from J, the gap between germline ends came to 19 bases. There are 16 residues in the CDR3. Germline CDR1 reads MNHNY; CDR2 reads SVGAGI (reference sequence). The CDR3 sequence: CASSWAQQGSGNTIYF. The CDR3 DNA reads as TGTGCCAGCAGCTGGGCCCAACAGGGTTCGGGAAACACCATATATTTT.

The chain employs TRBV2 and TRBJ2-5; possible D gene TRBD2, 6 bases. Germline V gene lookup returns CDR1 SNHLY and CDR2 FYNNEI. Deletions cut 4 bases from V and 2 bases from J, with 8 bases between. This CDR3 is built from 13 residues. The chain's CDR3 is CASSVGRQETQYF. CDR3 DNA sequence: TGTGCCAGCAGTGTTGGGAGGCAAGAGACCCAGTACTTC.

The chain recombines TRBV5-1 with TRBJ1-3; unclear D gene. With 2 bases removed from V and 3 bases from J, the gap between germline ends came to 15 bases. Germline lookup yields CDR1 SGHRS and CDR2 YFSETQ. The length of the CDR3 is 16 residues. This chain's CDR3 is CASSFYGQTRGNTIYF. As DNA, the CDR3 is TGCGCCAGCAGCTTCTACGGCCAAACCCGTGGAAACACCATATATTTT.

The J gene is TRBJ1-5, the V gene TRBV19; no clear D gene. Trimming pared 4 bases from V and 7 bases from J, leaving 11 bases between. Germline V gene sequence: CDR1 LNHDA, CDR2 SQIVND (reference sequence). This CDR3 has 13 amino acids. This CDR3 is CASSTPARQPQHF. The CDR3 DNA is TGTGCCAGTAGTACACCCGCCAGACAGCCCCAGCATTTT.

The chain has TRBV6-2 or TRBV6-3 and TRBJ2-7; possibly TRBD2 for D (5 bases). V was clipped by 0 bases and J by 6 bases, with 9 bases between them. From germline, CDR1 is MNHEY and CDR2 SVGEGT. This CDR3 spans 13 amino acids. CDR3 DNA: TGTGCCAGCAGTTACTCCGGGGTCCCCGAGCAGTACGTC. This codes for CASSYSGVPEQYV.

The chain has TRBV5-4 and TRBJ1-1; D is uncertain. Trimming pared 0 bases from V and 2 bases from J, leaving 11 bases between. The CDR3 has 15 amino acids. Germline V gene lookup returns CDR1 SGHNT and CDR2 YYREEE (reference sequence). CDR3 bases: TGTGCCAGCAGCTTGGGCCCGGACTTAAACACTGAAGCTTTCTTT. Protein product: CASSLGPDLNTEAFF.

This chain joins TRBV6-5 and TRBJ2-7; unclear D gene. The V gene lost 0 bases and the J gene lost 4 bases, with 13 bases spanning the gap. The length of the CDR3 is 15 residues. The germline CDR1 and CDR2 sequences are MNHEY and SVGAGI. DNA of the CDR3: TGTGCCAGCAGTTACTCGACGGCCAAGGGTTACGAGCAGTACGTC. It encodes CASSYSTAKGYEQYV.

This clone was recorded once. The chain links TRBV19 to TRBJ1-3; unclear D gene. CDR1 and CDR2 from the germline V gene are LNHDA and SQIVND (reference sequence). Trimming pared 10 bases from V and 0 bases from J, leaving 16 bases between. This CDR3 comprises 15 residues. DNA for the CDR3: TGTGCCACCAATCAAGCCCTGTCCTCTGGAAACACCATATATTTT. It is translated as CATNQALSSGNTIYF.

The chain recombines TRBV9 with TRBJ1-2; TRBD1 is a possible D gene (5 bases). Trimming shortened V by 2 bases and J by 2 bases, and 10 bases separated the two germline ends. Per germline, CDR1 SGDLS and CDR2 YYNGEE. The CDR3 is made up of 14 amino acids. In nucleotides, the CDR3 is TGTGCCAGCAGCGTCACCGGGGGGAACTATGGCTACACCTTC. As protein: CASSVTGGNYGYTF.

This sequence joins TRBV6-5 and TRBJ2-7, with 8 nucleotides matching TRBD1. This CDR3 region has 13 residues. Per the germline V gene, CDR1 is MNHEY and CDR2 is SVGAGI. The V gene end was trimmed by 10 bases and the J gene end by 2 bases; junction bases not matched to a gene: 7. Here the CDR3 reads CAIWTGNTYEQYF. The CDR3 DNA reads TGTGCCATCTGGACAGGGAATACCTACGAGCAGTACTTC.

Comments on this clone: The germline gene is not matched at one end of the junction; a read error may be the cause. The V gene is TRBV7-7, the J gene TRBJ2-6; TRBD1 matches 11 bases. CDR3 length: 17 amino acids. The germline CDR1 and CDR2 sequences are SSHAT and FNYEAQ (reference sequence). The CDR3 loop is CASSPGQGGAGANVLTF. CDR3 in DNA: TGTGCTAGCAGCCCGGGACAGGGGGGAGCTGGGGCCAACGTCCTGACTTTC.

This clone was detected only a few times. The genes are TRBV7-9 and TRBJ1-2; a weak D match, TRBD1 (5 bases). The CDR3 is made up of 16 amino acids. The germline gives CDR1 SEHNR, CDR2 FQNEAQ (reference sequence). Trimming took off 1 base at V and 8 bases at J, with 20 bases between the two ends. The CDR3 DNA sequence: TGTGCCAGCAGCTTAGAGCTCGGGCGCGGCCGGGGCGGCTACACCTTC. As protein: CASSLELGRGRGGYTF.

The chain carries TRBV5-1 and TRBJ1-6; possible D gene TRBD1, 5 bases. CDR3 length equals 19 residues. The ends were cut back, 1 base at V and 9 bases at J, with 26 bases in the middle. Germline lookup yields CDR1 SGHRS and CDR2 YFSETQ. In DNA form, the CDR3 reads TGCGCCAGCAGCTTGAACACCCAGGGAATTGGCCCTCTCTCTTCACCCCTCCACTTT. Amino acids: CASSLNTQGIGPLSSPLHF.

This clone was seen just once. V usage is TRBV30 and J usage is TRBJ1-3; D is perhaps TRBD1 (6 bases). Germline V gives CDR1 GTSNPN, CDR2 SVGIG (reference sequence). Trimming left V 3 bases short and J 3 bases short, with 9 bases between. The CDR3 is made up of 13 amino acids. CDR3 loop: CAWRRQDGNTIYF. CDR3 coding DNA: TGTGCCTGGAGAAGACAGGATGGAAACACCATATATTTT.

The chain uses TRBV7-3 and TRBJ2-3; possible D gene TRBD1, 5 bases. Germline CDR1 SGHTA, CDR2 FQGTGA. Trimming removed 3 bases from V and 2 bases from J, with 6 bases in between. This CDR3 is 13 amino acids long. The CDR3 nucleotides read TGTGCCAGCAGCTTCAGGGACACAGATACGCAGTATTTT. Translation gives CASSFRDTDTQYF.

This clone has only one observation. CDR3 sequence: CASSFGVIADTQYF. The DNA of the CDR3 is TGTGCCAGCAGCTTCGGGGTTATTGCAGATACGCAGTATTTT. The chain carries TRBV7-9 and TRBJ2-3; D may be TRBD2 (5 bases). With 3 bases removed from V and 4 bases from J, the gap between germline ends came to 11 bases. Germline V gene lookup returns CDR1 SEHNR and CDR2 FQNEAQ (reference sequence). This CDR3 contains 14 residues.

The chain carries TRBV5-4 and TRBJ2-1, with D tentatively TRBD1 (5 bases). CDR1 and CDR2 from the germline V gene are SGHNT and YYREEE (reference sequence). The CDR3 totals 14 residues. Between the trimmed V and J ends, which lost 0 bases and 7 bases, there was a span of 11 bases. CDR3 protein: CASSLERGRNEQFF. CDR3 nucleotide sequence: TGTGCCAGCAGCTTGGAAAGGGGCAGGAATGAGCAGTTCTTC.

This clone appeared a few times. This chain joins TRBV11-3 and TRBJ2-6; D not resolved. The V gene lost 1 base and the J gene lost 0 bases, with 4 bases spanning the gap. The CDR3 runs 15 residues. CDR1 and CDR2 (germline): SGHNT, YENEEA. CDR3 in amino acids: CASSLGGSGANVLTF. CDR3 sequence (DNA): TGTGCCAGCAGCTTAGGGGGCTCTGGGGCCAACGTCCTGACTTTC.

The J gene is TRBJ1-1, the V gene TRBV10-3, with D maybe TRBD1 (5 bases). From germline, CDR1 is ENHRY and CDR2 SYGVKD. The CDR3 is made up of 14 amino acids. Trimming cost V 3 bases and J 1 base, with 9 bases left between them. In nucleotides, the CDR3 is TGTGCCATCAGTGATAACCAGGGGAACACTGAAGCTTTCTTT. It specifies CAISDNQGNTEAFF.

The J gene is TRBJ2-5, the V gene TRBV6-5, with 10 bases fitting TRBD2. In germline, CDR1 is MNHEY, CDR2 SVGAGI. The CDR3 consists of 14 residues. V shed 11 bases, J shed 5 bases, and the junction held 11 bases outside the gene matches. This CDR3 is CAHSGAGGPETQYF. The CDR3 region has the DNA TGTGCCCACTCGGGAGCGGGGGGGCCGGAGACCCAGTACTTC.

J is TRBJ1-4 and V is TRBV6-5; TRBD1 matches 7 bases. Germline CDR1 reads MNHEY; CDR2 reads SVGAGI. This CDR3 contains 15 residues. The junction had 5 bases not matched to a gene; V was cut back by 2 bases and J by 5 bases. The chain's CDR3 is CASSYMGQPNEKLFF. DNA of the CDR3: TGTGCCAGCAGTTACATGGGACAGCCGAATGAAAAACTGTTTTTT.

In its sample, this clone was seen once. The rearrangement joins TRBV3-1 (or the pseudogene TRBV3-2) to TRBJ2-6, with D unclear. The germline V and J ends were trimmed by 4 bases and 4 bases, with 5 bases remaining between them. This CDR3 contains 13 residues. Germline V gene sequence: CDR1 LGHDT, CDR2 YNNKEL (reference sequence). The CDR3 DNA follows: TGTGCCAGCAGCCCCTCCGGGGCCAACGTCCTGACTTTC. Residues: CASSPSGANVLTF.

The chain carries TRBV4-1 and TRBJ1-1, with D tentatively TRBD1 (6 bases). Germline V gene sequence: CDR1 MGHRA, CDR2 YSYEKL. V gave up 2 bases and J gave up 0 bases, with 10 bases separating them. The CDR3 totals 15 residues. The DNA of the CDR3 is TGCGCCAGCAGCCAACAACAGGGTTTGAACACTGAAGCTTTCTTT. Translation gives CASSQQQGLNTEAFF.

J is TRBJ1-1 and V is TRBV4-2, with D perhaps matching TRBD1 (5 bases). CDR3 length equals 12 residues. The V end was cut by 7 bases, the J end by 5 bases, with 11 bases between. CDR1 is LGHNA and CDR2 is YNFKEQ in the germline V gene. In nucleotides, the CDR3 is TGTGCCAGCACCCCGGGGGGGACTGAAGCTTTCTTT. Translation gives CASTPGGTEAFF.

CDR3 sequence (DNA): TGCGCCAGCAGCTTCGGGACTACCTCCTACGAGCAGTACTTC. This encodes CASSFGTTSYEQYF. This chain links TRBV5-1 with TRBJ2-7, with 7 bases lining up with TRBD2. V lost 2 bases and J lost 0; bases outside the gene matches: 2. Germline V gene sequence: CDR1 SGHRS, CDR2 YFSETQ. The CDR3 runs to 14 residues.

V and J are TRBV5-1 and TRBJ2-2; the match to TRBD1 covers 8 bases. Germline-derived CDR1 and CDR2 are SGHRS and YFSETQ. V lost 2 bases and J lost 1; bases outside the gene matches: 4. The length of the CDR3 is 16 residues. CDR3 amino acids: CASSFGQGWNTGELFF. The CDR3 DNA follows: TGCGCCAGCAGCTTCGGACAGGGTTGGAACACCGGGGAGCTGTTTTTT.

The chain has TRBV2 and TRBJ1-6; weak D call: TRBD1 (5 bases). From germline, CDR1 is SNHLY and CDR2 FYNNEI. V lost 5 bases, J lost 5 bases, and 10 bases lay in between. The CDR3 covers 14 residues. CDR3 bases: TGTGCCAGCAGTCAGGGCTTTGATAATTCACCCCTCCACTTT. This sequence encodes CASSQGFDNSPLHF. The variable domain in full, completed from reference TRBV2 and TRBJ1-6, reads EPEVTQTPSHQVTQMGQEVILRCVPISNHLYFYWYRQILGQKVEFLVSFYNNEISEKSEIFDDQFSVERPDGSNFTLKIRSTKLEDSAMYFCASSQGFDNSPLHFGNGTRLTVT.

This sequence joins TRBV5-8 and TRBJ1-1, with a possible D match to TRBD1 (5 bases). Trimming shortened V by 4 bases and J by 6 bases, and 10 bases separated the two germline ends. Germline loops: CDR1 SGHTS, CDR2 YDEGEE. The CDR3 extends over 12 amino acids. As DNA, the CDR3 is TGTGCCAGCAGCCCGGGGGTTGCTGAAGCTTTCTTT. Its protein product is CASSPGVAEAFF.

The V gene is TRBV5-4, the J gene TRBJ1-4; a possible D gene is TRBD1 (5 bases). Germline-derived CDR1 and CDR2 are SGHNT and YYREEE (reference sequence). V was clipped by 4 bases and J by 4 bases, with 20 bases between them. This CDR3 is 17 amino acids long. The CDR3, as DNA: TGTGCCAGCAGCCCGGGACCTACGGGTAGGGGTAATGAAAAACTGTTTTTT. This gives the protein CASSPGPTGRGNEKLFF.